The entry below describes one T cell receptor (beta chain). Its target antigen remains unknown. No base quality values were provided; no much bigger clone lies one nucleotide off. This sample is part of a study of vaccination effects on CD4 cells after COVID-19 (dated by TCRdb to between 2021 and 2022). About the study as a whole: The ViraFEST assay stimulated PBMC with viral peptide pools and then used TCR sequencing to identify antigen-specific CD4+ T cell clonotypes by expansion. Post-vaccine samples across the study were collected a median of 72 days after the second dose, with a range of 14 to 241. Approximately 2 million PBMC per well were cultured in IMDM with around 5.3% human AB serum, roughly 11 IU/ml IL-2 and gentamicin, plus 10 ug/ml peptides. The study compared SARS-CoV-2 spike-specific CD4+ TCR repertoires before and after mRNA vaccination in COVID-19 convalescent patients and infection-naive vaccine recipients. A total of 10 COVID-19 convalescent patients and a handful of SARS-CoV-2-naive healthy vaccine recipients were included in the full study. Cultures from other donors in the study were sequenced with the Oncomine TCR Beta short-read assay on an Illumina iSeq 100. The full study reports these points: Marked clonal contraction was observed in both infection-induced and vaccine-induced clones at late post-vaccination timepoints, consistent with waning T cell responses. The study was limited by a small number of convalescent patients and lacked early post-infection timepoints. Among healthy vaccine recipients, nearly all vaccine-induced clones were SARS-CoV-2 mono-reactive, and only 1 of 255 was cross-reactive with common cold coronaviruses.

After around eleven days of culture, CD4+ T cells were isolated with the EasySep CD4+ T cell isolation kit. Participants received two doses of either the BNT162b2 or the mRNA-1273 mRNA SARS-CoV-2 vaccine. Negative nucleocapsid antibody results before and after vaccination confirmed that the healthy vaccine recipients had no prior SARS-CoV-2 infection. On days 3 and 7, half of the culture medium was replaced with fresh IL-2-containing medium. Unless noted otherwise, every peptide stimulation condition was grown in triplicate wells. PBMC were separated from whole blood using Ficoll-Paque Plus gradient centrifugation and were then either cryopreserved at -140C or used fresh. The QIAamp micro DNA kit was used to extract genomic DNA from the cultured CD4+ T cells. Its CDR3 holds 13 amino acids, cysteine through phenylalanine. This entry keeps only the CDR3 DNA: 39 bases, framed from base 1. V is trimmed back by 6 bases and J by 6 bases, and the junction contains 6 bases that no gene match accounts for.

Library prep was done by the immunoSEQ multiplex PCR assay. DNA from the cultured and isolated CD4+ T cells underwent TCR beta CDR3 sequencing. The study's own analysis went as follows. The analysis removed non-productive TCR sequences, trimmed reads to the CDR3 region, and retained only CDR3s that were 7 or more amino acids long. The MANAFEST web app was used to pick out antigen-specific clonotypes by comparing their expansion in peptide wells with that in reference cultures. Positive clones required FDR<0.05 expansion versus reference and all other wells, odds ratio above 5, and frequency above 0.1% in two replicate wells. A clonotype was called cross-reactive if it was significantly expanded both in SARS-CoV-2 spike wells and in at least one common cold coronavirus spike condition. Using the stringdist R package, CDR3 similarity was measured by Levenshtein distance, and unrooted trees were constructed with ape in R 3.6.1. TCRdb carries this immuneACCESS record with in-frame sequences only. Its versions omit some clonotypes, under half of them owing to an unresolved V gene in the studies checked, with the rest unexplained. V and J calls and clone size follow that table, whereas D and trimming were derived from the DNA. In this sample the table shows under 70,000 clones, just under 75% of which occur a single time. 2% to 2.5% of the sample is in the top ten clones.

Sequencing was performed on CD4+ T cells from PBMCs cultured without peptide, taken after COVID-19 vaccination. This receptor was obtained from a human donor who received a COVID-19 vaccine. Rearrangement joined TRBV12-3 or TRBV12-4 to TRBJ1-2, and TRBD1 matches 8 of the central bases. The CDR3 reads CASSPDRVDGYTF. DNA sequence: TGTGCCAGCAGCCCGGACAGGGTTGATGGCTACACCTTC.